A selection of T cell receptor beta chains follows, all from one sample in a study of shared clonotypes between healthy human individuals. The repertoire was sequenced with immunoSEQ multiplex PCR; TCRdb's copy has only in-frame clones and lacks some. Here the sample spans around 2,000,000 clones, approximately 94% being singletons. Specimen: naive CD8+ T cells from PBMCs. These receptor sequences come from a man aged 18-30 years in good health. Some clones in this sample may be carry-over from other donors' samples. The CDR3 runs from the conserved cysteine through the conserved F or W. The order of the fields is D gene, V gene, J gene, CDR3 protein. A D gene is named only where the DNA matches it firmly.

D: .
V: TRBV7-6
J: TRBJ2-7
CDR3: CASSLAGGVYEQYF

D: .
V: TRBV9
J: .
CDR3: CASSVASETYEQYF

D: TRBD2
V: TRBV7-3
J: TRBJ2-1
CDR3: CASSLAGNTYNEQFF

D: TRBD2
V: TRBV4-3
J: TRBJ2-3
CDR3: CASSQDTAGGLPDTQYF

D: .
V: TRBV7-9
J: TRBJ2-3
CDR3: CASLESAASTDTQYF

D: TRBD2
V: TRBV10-1
J: TRBJ2-2
CDR3: CASSGWLADGTGELFF

D: .
V: TRBV2
J: TRBJ1-2
CDR3: CASRAYGGGGYGYTF

D: .
V: TRBV15
J: TRBJ2-3
CDR3: CATRGLGGGLDTQYF

D: TRBD1
V: TRBV27
J: TRBJ2-7
CDR3: CASRGVGTGPSYEQYF

D: TRBD1
V: TRBV28
J: TRBJ1-1
CDR3: CASSATEGALNTEAFF

D: .
V: TRBV27
J: TRBJ2-7
CDR3: CASSLISSYEQYF

D: TRBD1
V: TRBV27
J: TRBJ2-5
CDR3: CASSPEQGVLGTQYF

D: TRBD2
V: TRBV7-2
J: TRBJ2-7
CDR3: CASSLARGGAYYEQYF

D: TRBD2
V: TRBV4-1
J: TRBJ2-7
CDR3: CASSQALAGAYEQYF

D: .
V: TRBV5-1
J: TRBJ2-7
CDR3: CASSFRRNSYEQYF

D: .
V: TRBV7-3
J: TRBJ1-1
CDR3: CASSLHPREGTEAFF

D: TRBD1
V: TRBV19
J: TRBJ1-5
CDR3: CASSDWATGDPSNQPQHF

D: TRBD2
V: TRBV6-5
J: TRBJ2-5
CDR3: CASSPGLAGRWTQYF

D: .
V: TRBV28
J: TRBJ2-7
CDR3: CASSPTVRRRIGGYEQYF

D: TRBD1
V: TRBV5-1
J: TRBJ2-1
CDR3: CASSQQGAAYNEQFF

D: .
V: TRBV4-3
J: TRBJ1-4
CDR3: CASSHADSPRDLFF

D: TRBD1
V: TRBV5-6
J: TRBJ1-1
CDR3: CASSATGGTEAFF

D: TRBD2
V: TRBV5-1
J: TRBJ2-3
CDR3: CASSPEIAGGLDTQYF

D: TRBD1
V: TRBV7-9
J: TRBJ1-3
CDR3: CASSLDRGVHFNSGNTIYF

D: TRBD1
V: TRBV27
J: TRBJ2-7
CDR3: CASSVNRGPYEQYF

D: .
V: TRBV4-2
J: TRBJ1-1
CDR3: CASSPAGVTEAFF

D: TRBD2
V: TRBV5-1
J: TRBJ2-1
CDR3: CASSQLAGVVYEQFF

D: TRBD2
V: TRBV11-2
J: TRBJ2-1
CDR3: CASSYTSDYYNEQFF

D: TRBD2
V: TRBV28
J: TRBJ2-2
CDR3: CASSLGGLAGDTGELFF

D: TRBD2
V: TRBV5-4
J: TRBJ2-7
CDR3: CASSLVAGGPGEQYF

D: .
V: TRBV2
J: TRBJ2-1
CDR3: CASSEPPMGQFF

D: .
V: TRBV7-2
J: TRBJ2-3
CDR3: CASSPRSDTQYF

D: .
V: TRBV7-9
J: TRBJ2-1
CDR3: CASSLGAGRGAYNEQFF

D: TRBD2
V: TRBV28
J: TRBJ2-1
CDR3: CASSPVGGSSYNEQFF

D: .
V: TRBV6-6
J: TRBJ2-1
CDR3: CASSYPIEGPYNEQFF

D: .
V: TRBV9
J: TRBJ1-1
CDR3: CASSFRVVVGTEAFF

D: TRBD2
V: TRBV18
J: TRBJ2-7
CDR3: CASREVAGSPLYEQYF

D: .
V: TRBV6-5
J: TRBJ2-1
CDR3: CATGNNEQFF

D: .
V: TRBV12-5
J: TRBJ2-6
CDR3: CASGLVPTGGLVSGANVLTF

D: TRBD2
V: TRBV5-1
J: TRBJ2-1
CDR3: CASSRVWRENSYNEQFF

D: TRBD1
V: TRBV27
J: TRBJ2-7
CDR3: CASSPSTGRHYEQYF

D: TRBD2
V: TRBV27
J: TRBJ2-7
CDR3: CASSLVLREWIEQYF

D: .
V: TRBV19
J: TRBJ1-5
CDR3: CASSAGGGSNQPQHF

D: .
V: TRBV27
J: TRBJ2-7
CDR3: CASSLIPRLRRYEQYF

D: .
V: TRBV28
J: TRBJ2-7
CDR3: CASSLKGAAYEQYF

D: TRBD2
V: TRBV27
J: TRBJ2-3
CDR3: CASSLTGGSTDTQYF

D: .
V: TRBV7-8
J: TRBJ2-7
CDR3: CASRTSLADEQYF

D: TRBD2
V: TRBV5-1
J: TRBJ2-3
CDR3: CASTPKNLAGNTDTQYF

D: TRBD2
V: TRBV4-1
J: TRBJ2-7
CDR3: CASSQGVAGSYEQYF

D: .
V: TRBV28
J: TRBJ2-1
CDR3: CASSLGEYHNEQFF

D: .
V: TRBV7-8
J: TRBJ1-1
CDR3: CASSLSSGTEAFF

D: TRBD2
V: TRBV7-9
J: TRBJ2-1
CDR3: CASSPPWTSGHNEQFF

D: .
V: TRBV6-1
J: TRBJ1-4
CDR3: CASKPSTQFNEKLFF

D: .
V: TRBV19
J: TRBJ2-7
CDR3: CASRRSHSRSYEQYF

D: .
V: TRBV6-6
J: TRBJ2-3
CDR3: CASSYSAEGVTDTQYF